This TCR beta chain was observed in a study of naive and memory T cell subsets. This clonotype occurred a few times. Germline-derived CDR1 and CDR2 are SGHRS and YFSETQ. The CDR3 is 14 residues long. The trim removed 4 bases at V and 12 bases at J, leaving 6 bases unmatched. An equimolar mix of two oligonucleotides served as the beta constant-region primer for TRBC1 and TRBC2. Four rounds of PCR amplified the ligated cDNA using nested alpha and beta constant-region primers plus SP2. TCRdb called the UMI-ligation and nested PCR reads again in MiXCR, with one record for every CDR3 protein. The sample holds approximately 80,000 distinct CDR3 sequences, about 9.9% seen once.

The TCR originated in a human donor in good health. The sample comprised naive CD8+ T cells from blood. V and J are TRBV5-1 and TRBJ2-4; 14 bases map to TRBD2. The CDR3 here is CASSPGLAGVYQYF. CDR3 in DNA: TGCGCCAGCAGCCCGGGACTAGCGGGAGTCTATCAGTACTTC.